Listed here are 30 T cell receptor beta chains from one sample, sequenced in a study of blood T cell repertoires in COVID-19. Using immunoSEQ multiplex PCR, the repertoire was profiled, and TCRdb retains in-frame clones only, with some absent. The sample shows about 230,000 clones, about four fifths of them seen only once. Sequencing was performed on peripheral blood. The receptors were sampled from a man in his fifties or sixties with active or convalescent COVID-19.

There are a few counts of this clone. This chain links TRBV9 with TRBJ2-2; tentative D call: TRBD1 (5 bases). CDR1 and CDR2 (germline): SGDLS, YYNGEE. The CDR3 spans 14 residues. V was cut by 0 bases and J by 6 bases, with 9 bases left in between. In DNA form, the CDR3 reads TGTGCCAGCAGCGTAGTGTCAGGGCCCGGGGAGCTGTTTTTT. Translating gives CASSVVSGPGELFF.

The rearrangement links TRBV3-1 (or the pseudogene TRBV3-2) to TRBJ1-5; D gene unclear. V lost 0 bases and J 7 bases, leaving 7 bases between the germline ends. The CDR3 has 13 amino acids. CDR1 is LGHDT and CDR2 is YNNKEL in the germline V gene (reference sequence). CDR3 region: CASSQDLRQPQHF. DNA for the CDR3: TGTGCCAGCAGCCAAGATTTACGGCAGCCCCAGCATTTT.

The J gene is TRBJ2-1, the V gene TRBV2, with D possibly TRBD2 on 5 matching bases. The germline gives CDR1 SNHLY, CDR2 FYNNEI. The CDR3 totals 17 residues. V lost 8 bases to trimming and J lost 8 bases, with 28 bases between them. CDR3: CASLRAPGVRKDDEQFF. The CDR3 DNA follows: TGTGCCAGCTTACGAGCGCCCGGGGTCCGCAAGGATGATGAGCAGTTCTTC.

V usage is TRBV6-6 and J usage is TRBJ1-6, with D possibly matching TRBD1 (5 bases). Per the germline V gene, CDR1 is MNHNY and CDR2 is SVGAGI (reference sequence). Trimming cost V 0 bases and J 7 bases, with 10 bases left between them. There are 15 residues in the CDR3. The CDR3 protein is CASSYSTGQNSPLHF. DNA of the CDR3: TGTGCCAGCAGTTACTCCACAGGACAAAATTCACCCCTCCACTTT.

CDR3 in DNA: TGTGCCAGCAGCCGGGAGCCGGGTGGCTACACCTTC. It encodes CASSREPGGYTF. The V and J genes are TRBV7-9 and TRBJ1-2; D call uncertain. Germline V lookup: CDR1 SEHNR, CDR2 FQNEAQ (reference sequence). CDR3 length: 12 residues. V lost 5 bases, J lost 7 bases, and 11 bases lay in between.

The J gene is TRBJ1-1, the V gene TRBV10-3; 7 bases are shared with TRBD1. CDR1 ENHRY and CDR2 SYGVKD come from the germline V gene. The length of the CDR3 is 16 residues. V dropped 3 bases and J dropped 1; count of bases not matched to a gene: 8. The CDR3 loop is CAISEQRGRGNTEAFF. Here the CDR3 DNA reads TGTGCCATCAGTGAACAAAGGGGGCGCGGGAACACTGAAGCTTTCTTT.

The rearrangement joins TRBV5-1 to TRBJ2-7; TRBD2 agrees at 9 bases. The CDR3 is made up of 14 amino acids. Germline V gene sequence: CDR1 SGHRS, CDR2 YFSETQ. The V segment lost 3 bases and the J segment 4 bases; nucleotides outside the gene matches: 5. The CDR3 loop is CASSWASGAYEQYF. For the CDR3, the DNA is TGCGCCAGCAGCTGGGCTAGCGGGGCTTACGAGCAGTACTTC.

The chain uses TRBV27 and TRBJ1-2; 7 positions match TRBD1. With 3 bases clipped from V and 8 bases from J, the junction kept 9 bases outside the gene matches. CDR3 size: 14 residues. CDR1 MNHEY and CDR2 SMNVEV come from the germline V gene (reference sequence). The CDR3 DNA reads as TGTGCCAGCAGTTTTCGGGACAGAAGACGCGGCTACACCTTC. It is translated as CASSFRDRRRGYTF.

The chain combines TRBV5-4 with TRBJ2-2, with TRBD1 matching 7 bases. Germline-derived CDR1 and CDR2 are SGHNT and YYREEE (reference sequence). Trimming took 5 bases from V and 2 from J; bases not matched to a gene: 3. The CDR3 has 14 amino acids. The CDR3 protein is CASSTGANTGELFF. The CDR3 DNA is TGTGCCAGCAGTACAGGGGCCAACACCGGGGAGCTGTTTTTT.

The V and J genes are TRBV27 and TRBJ1-4; no firm D call. The CDR3 is 16 amino acids. CDR1 and CDR2 from the germline V gene are MNHEY and SMNVEV (reference sequence). Trimming removed 5 bases from V and 5 bases from J, with 18 bases in between. The CDR3 loop reads CASSVDAGSRNEKLFF. The CDR3 nucleotides are TGTGCCAGCAGTGTGGACGCGGGATCTCGCAATGAAAAACTGTTTTTT.

The chain carries TRBV30 and TRBJ1-2; D uncertain. Deletions cut 0 bases from V and 4 bases from J, with 12 bases between. This CDR3 comprises 14 residues. CDR1 and CDR2 (germline): GTSNPN, SVGIG (reference sequence). This chain's CDR3 is CAWSVAGVGYGYTF. Here the CDR3 DNA reads TGTGCCTGGAGTGTAGCCGGAGTCGGCTATGGCTACACCTTC. Based on the CDR3 plus reference TRBV30 and TRBJ1-2, the full variable domain is SQTIHQWPATLVQPVGSPLSLECTVEGTSNPNLYWYRQAAGRGLQLLFYSVGIGQISSEVPQNLSASRPQDRQFILSSKKLLLSDSGFYLCAWSVAGVGYGYTFGSGTRLTVV.

The rearrangement joins TRBV3-1 (or the pseudogene TRBV3-2) to TRBJ1-1; 8 nucleotides match TRBD1. The J segment lost 5 bases and the V segment lost 3 bases, leaving 2 bases of the junction unmatched. The germline CDR1 and CDR2 sequences are LGHDT and YNNKEL (reference sequence). The CDR3 consists of 13 residues. The CDR3 loop is CASSQTGETEAFF. The CDR3 nucleotides are TGTGCCAGCAGCCAGACAGGGGAGACTGAAGCTTTCTTT.

The rearrangement links TRBV27 to TRBJ2-3; no clear D gene. CDR3 length equals 14 residues. Trimming removed 6 bases from V and 2 bases from J, with 12 bases in between. The germline V gene encodes CDR1 MNHEY and CDR2 SMNVEV (reference sequence). CDR3: CASSRRSFTDTQYF. The DNA for the CDR3 is TGTGCCAGCAGCCGGAGATCCTTCACAGATACGCAGTATTTT.

This chain uses TRBV20-1 with TRBJ2-3; D may be TRBD2 (7 bases). The CDR3 runs to 15 residues. V lost 3 bases to trimming and J lost 5 bases, with 18 bases between them. The germline gives CDR1 DFQATT, CDR2 SNEGSKA (reference sequence). This CDR3 is CSASPESGGRDTQYF. In DNA, the CDR3 is TGCAGTGCTAGTCCGGAGTCGGGGGGCAGAGATACGCAGTATTTT.

This clone was picked up a small number of times. This chain joins TRBV7-9 and TRBJ1-5; perhaps TRBD1 as D (5 bases). In germline, CDR1 is SEHNR, CDR2 FQNEAQ (reference sequence). V gave up 1 base and J gave up 3 bases, with 13 bases separating them. This CDR3 comprises 16 residues. This CDR3 is CASSLDLGAFNQPQHF. The CDR3 DNA reads TGTGCCAGCAGCTTAGATTTAGGGGCGTTCAATCAGCCCCAGCATTTT.

This clone appeared once. This rearrangement joins TRBV28 to TRBJ1-4; the D is unclear. CDR1 and CDR2 from the germline V gene are MDHEN and SYDVKM. CDR3 size: 14 residues. V dropped 4 bases and J dropped 7 bases, with 13 bases sitting between them. The CDR3: CASSSGVVSEKLFF. Here the CDR3 DNA reads TGTGCCAGCAGTTCCGGGGTGGTGAGTGAAAAACTGTTTTTT.

The rearrangement joins TRBV14 to TRBJ1-1, with 7 bases fitting TRBD1. The CDR3 length is 13 residues. V lost 5 bases and J lost 6; bases outside the gene matches: 6. From germline, CDR1 is SGHDN and CDR2 FVKESK. DNA for the CDR3: TGTGCCAGCAGCACACAGGGGTTCGCTGAAGCTTTCTTT. Translated, it gives CASSTQGFAEAFF.

The chain is built from TRBV3-1 (or the pseudogene TRBV3-2) and TRBJ1-6; no clear D. Germline V gene data show CDR1 as LGHDT and CDR2 as YNNKEL (reference sequence). The V end was cut by 2 bases, the J end by 10 bases, with 12 bases between. The CDR3 loop spans 14 amino acids. The CDR3 spells CASSQLEAVSPLHF. The CDR3 DNA reads TGTGCCAGCAGCCAACTGGAAGCGGTCTCACCCCTCCACTTT.

This chain joins TRBV29-1 and TRBJ1-6; D possibly corresponds to TRBD1 (5 bases). Germline CDR1 is SQVTM and CDR2 is ANQGSEA. The CDR3 spans 16 residues. Trimming pared 3 bases from V and 5 bases from J, leaving 17 bases between. For the CDR3, the DNA is TGCAGCGTTGAGGAATCCCGGGGGACCAATAATTCACCCCTCCACTTT. It translates to CSVEESRGTNNSPLHF.

The chain employs TRBV5-4 and TRBJ2-2; 13 bases match TRBD2. V was pared by 4 bases and J by 4 bases, with 4 bases of the junction left unmatched. Germline lookup yields CDR1 SGHNT and CDR2 YYREEE (reference sequence). This CDR3 is built from 16 residues. CDR3 sequence: CASSGTSGGGTGELFF. CDR3 DNA: TGTGCCAGCAGCGGAACTAGCGGGGGGGGCACCGGGGAGCTGTTTTTT.

A single count supports this clone. The chain is built from TRBV2 and TRBJ1-5, with D possibly being TRBD1 (5 bases). Germline values: CDR1 SNHLY, CDR2 FYNNEI. The CDR3 contains 14 residues. V lost 6 bases, J lost 5 bases, and 14 bases lay in between. The CDR3, as DNA: TGTGCCAGCAGAGGCAGGGTGGCGGATCAGCCCCAGCATTTT. This codes for CASRGRVADQPQHF.

This chain connects TRBV6-5 to TRBJ2-2; TRBD1 is a possible D gene (6 bases). The ends were cut back, 2 bases at V and 2 bases at J, with 9 bases in the middle. This CDR3 has 15 residues. The germline V gene has CDR1 MNHEY and CDR2 SVGAGI. CDR3: CASSYVGTNTGELFF. The CDR3 DNA reads as TGTGCCAGCAGTTACGTGGGGACAAACACCGGGGAGCTGTTTTTT.

The rearrangement uses TRBV10-3 and TRBJ1-1; 7 nucleotides align to TRBD1. Losses at the gene ends were 7 bases for V and 6 bases for J; bases not matched to a gene: 5. Germline CDR1 reads ENHRY; CDR2 reads SYGVKD. CDR3 length equals 12 residues. The CDR3 DNA reads as TGTGCCATCAAGGGGACAGAGTCTGAAGCTTTCTTT. Translated: CAIKGTESEAFF.

This clone was detected once. V is TRBV30 and J is TRBJ2-2; D gene unclear. The CDR3 is made up of 16 amino acids. Germline CDR1 GTSNPN, CDR2 SVGIG (reference sequence). V dropped 3 bases and J dropped 4 bases, with 18 bases sitting between them. CDR3 DNA sequence: TGTGCCTGGAGCCTAGACGGAACAATCTTCACCGGGGAGCTGTTTTTT. Translation gives CAWSLDGTIFTGELFF.

V is TRBV7-2 and J is TRBJ2-7; weak D call: TRBD1 (6 bases). The CDR3 is made up of 13 amino acids. V lost 7 bases, J lost 2 bases, and 12 bases lay in between. Germline values: CDR1 SGHTA, CDR2 FQGNSA. CDR3 sequence (DNA): TGTGCCAGCACCTCGACAGGACCCTACGAGCAGTACTTC. Amino acids: CASTSTGPYEQYF. The full variable domain, in which reference TRBV7-2 and TRBJ2-7 provide the parts outside the CDR3, is GAGVSQSPSNKVTEKGKDVELRCDPISGHTALYWYRQSLGQGLEFLIYFQGNSAPDKSGLPSDRFSAERTGGSVSTLTIQRTQQEDSAVYLCASTSTGPYEQYFGPGTRLTVT.

This chain joins TRBV18 and TRBJ1-4, with D unresolved. CDR1 is KGHSH, CDR2 LQKENI, per germline. The V and J ends lost 2 bases and 4 bases respectively, with 11 bases between them. This CDR3 spans 15 amino acids. The CDR3 is CASSPRGQINEKLFF. Written as DNA, the CDR3 is TGTGCCAGCTCACCAAGAGGGCAGATTAATGAAAAACTGTTTTTT. Full variable domain (outside the CDR3, taken from reference TRBV18 and TRBJ1-4): NAGVMQNPRHLVRRRGQEARLRCSPMKGHSHVYWYRQLPEEGLKFMVYLQKENIIDESGMPKERFSAEFPKEGPSILRIQQVVRGDSAAYFCASSPRGQINEKLFFGSGTQLSVL.

The gene calls are TRBV18 and TRBJ2-4, with D possibly matching TRBD1 (6 bases). The CDR3 runs 17 residues. V lost 2 bases, J lost 0 bases, and 14 bases lay in between. Germline-derived CDR1 and CDR2 are KGHSH and LQKENI. The CDR3 nucleotides are TGTGCCAGCTCACCATTCAGGGGAGAAACAGCCAAAAACATTCAGTACTTC. This gives the protein CASSPFRGETAKNIQYF. The full variable domain, completed using reference TRBV18 and TRBJ2-4, is NAGVMQNPRHLVRRRGQEARLRCSPMKGHSHVYWYRQLPEEGLKFMVYLQKENIIDESGMPKERFSAEFPKEGPSILRIQQVVRGDSAAYFCASSPFRGETAKNIQYFGAGTRLSVL.

The gene calls are TRBV10-3 and TRBJ2-3; 11 bases fit TRBD2. The germline V gene encodes CDR1 ENHRY and CDR2 SYGVKD. The junction had 12 bases not matched to a gene; V was cut back by 3 bases and J by 7 bases. This CDR3 is built from 17 residues. The CDR3 region is CAISDTQVAGGRYTQYF. CDR3 coding DNA: TGTGCCATCAGTGACACCCAGGTAGCGGGGGGGCGGTATACGCAGTATTTT.

This chain uses TRBV5-1 with TRBJ1-4; 11 bases are a match to TRBD1. In germline, CDR1 is SGHRS, CDR2 YFSETQ. The V and J ends lost 3 bases and 2 bases, in that order; junction bases with no gene match: 6. CDR3 size: 17 residues. The CDR3 loop is CASSSGQGAFTNEKLFF. In DNA, the CDR3 is TGCGCCAGCAGCTCAGGACAGGGGGCGTTTACTAATGAAAAACTGTTTTTT.

The rearrangement joins TRBV10-3 to TRBJ2-5; weak D call: TRBD1 (5 bases). The CDR3 has 12 residues. Germline assignment: CDR1 ENHRY and CDR2 SYGVKD. V lost 6 bases and J 5 bases, leaving 10 bases between the germline ends. The CDR3 spells CAISDPGETQYF. In DNA form, the CDR3 reads TGTGCCATCAGCGACCCAGGGGAGACCCAGTACTTC.